Below, 11 T cell receptor beta chains from the same sample are listed, as sequenced in a study of cytomegalovirus exposure and HLA in healthy donors. The primer mix had 60 Vbeta and 13 Jbeta primers. Some clones are missing from TCRdb's copy, which holds only in-frame ones; the method was immunoSEQ multiplex PCR. The repertoire includes approximately 300,000 clones, roughly four fifths of them detected once, and 1.5% to 2.5% sits in the top ten. The sample consisted of PBMCs. The source is a woman aged 40 to 55 in good health and CMV-seropositive.

Concerning this clone itself: One end of the junction is discordant with germline, which a read error may explain. This chain joins TRBV7-9 and TRBJ2-7; D not certain. The CDR3 is 15 amino acids. The V gene's germline CDR1 is SEHNR and CDR2 FQNEAQ (reference sequence). CDR3 amino acids: CSSSLWAGSRNEQYF. The DNA of the CDR3 is TGTTCCAGCAGCTTATGGGCAGGCAGTAGGAACGAGCAGTACTTC.

Regarding this clone: The identical CDR3 is also encoded by other nucleotide sequences in the sample. This chain connects TRBV6-4 to TRBJ2-1, with 9 bases aligning to TRBD1. Germline V lookup: CDR1 MRHNA, CDR2 SNTAGT. This CDR3 region has 15 residues. V was clipped by 0 bases and J by 4 bases; unmatched bases: 1. CDR3 residues: CASSDSTGGYNEQFF. In nucleotides, the CDR3 is TGTGCCAGCAGTGACTCGACAGGGGGGTACAATGAGCAGTTCTTC.

The chain has TRBV5-1 and TRBJ2-7; 9 positions agree with TRBD2. This CDR3 is built from 15 residues. CDR1 and CDR2 (germline): SGHRS, YFSETQ. V lost 2 bases and J lost 2; bases outside the gene matches: 5. The CDR3, as DNA: TGCGCCAGCAGCTTAGCGGCTAGCGGGACCTACGAGCAGTACTTC. The encoded protein is CASSLAASGTYEQYF.

The chain is built from TRBV7-6 and TRBJ2-1; TRBD2 agrees at 7 bases. In germline, CDR1 is SGHVS, CDR2 FNYEAQ. Trimming at V came to 5 bases and at J to 5 bases, leaving 6 bases not matched to a gene. The CDR3 totals 14 residues. CDR3 DNA sequence: TGTGCCAGCAGCCCTTGGGGGGGGAACAATGAGCAGTTCTTC. Its translation is CASSPWGGNNEQFF.

In its sample, this clone was seen once. Relative to the germline gene, one junction end is altered; a read error may explain this. V usage is TRBV15 and J usage is TRBJ2-7, with D possibly matching TRBD1 (5 bases). There are 15 residues in the CDR3. Germline assignment: CDR1 LNHNV and CDR2 YYDKDF (reference sequence). This CDR3 reads CATSNTAGHPYGQYF. CDR3 nucleotide sequence: TGTGCCACCAGCAACACCGCAGGGCACCCCTACGGGCAGTACTTC.

The chain uses TRBV28 and TRBJ1-5; D is possibly TRBD1 (5 bases). Trimming took off 4 bases at V and 0 bases at J, with 13 bases between the two ends. The germline gives CDR1 MDHEN, CDR2 SYDVKM. The CDR3 has 16 amino acids. CDR3 region: CASSYQTAYSNQPQHF. The CDR3 DNA follows: TGTGCCAGCAGTTACCAGACAGCCTATAGCAATCAGCCCCAGCATTTT.

The chain couples TRBV28 to TRBJ2-7; 13 positions agree with TRBD2. The length of the CDR3 is 15 residues. Unmatched junction bases numbered 8, after V lost 9 bases and J lost 3 bases. In germline, CDR1 is MDHEN, CDR2 SYDVKM. Written as DNA, the CDR3 is TGTGCCAGTGTACCGACTAGCGGGAGGAACTACGAGCAGTACTTC. It yields the protein CASVPTSGRNYEQYF. Using reference TRBV28 and TRBJ2-7 for the parts outside the CDR3, the full variable domain is DVKVTQSSRYLVKRTGEKVFLECVQDMDHENMFWYRQDPGLGLRLIYFSYDVKMKEKGDIPEGYSVSREKKERFSLILESASTNQTSMYLCASVPTSGRNYEQYFGPGTRLTVT.

The chain combines TRBV14 with TRBJ1-6; D is perhaps TRBD1 (6 bases). The CDR3 spans 18 residues. CDR1 SGHDN and CDR2 FVKESK come from the germline V gene. The germline V and J ends were trimmed by 0 bases and 0 bases, with 12 bases remaining between them. The CDR3 is CASSQDRGPSSYNSPLHF. DNA of the CDR3: TGTGCCAGCAGCCAAGACAGGGGTCCGAGCTCCTATAATTCACCCCTCCACTTT.

This CDR3 is CASSDRPEGGEGEKLFF. CDR3 nucleotides: TGTGCCAGCAGCGACCGACCAGAGGGAGGGGAGGGGGAAAAACTGTTTTTT. The gene calls are TRBV9 and TRBJ1-4; D is perhaps TRBD1 (5 bases). The V end lost 3 bases, the J end lost 8 bases, and 23 bases lay between the germline ends. The germline CDR1 and CDR2 sequences are SGDLS and YYNGEE. This CDR3 has 17 amino acids.

The chain recombines TRBV6-5 with TRBJ2-3, with TRBD2 identical over 9 bases. The CDR3 loop spans 16 amino acids. Unmatched junction bases numbered 9, after V lost 2 bases and J lost 6 bases. Looked up from germline, CDR1 is MNHEY and CDR2 is SVGAGI. CDR3 nucleotide sequence: TGTGCCAGCAGTTACAGGGCGGGAGGGCCTGGGGATACGCAGTATTTT. Residues: CASSYRAGGPGDTQYF.

V gene TRBV5-5 combines with J gene TRBJ1-5, with D unclear. Germline CDR1 is SGHKS and CDR2 is YYEKEE (reference sequence). With 1 base removed from V and 0 bases from J, the gap between germline ends came to 8 bases. This CDR3 spans 15 amino acids. CDR3 in DNA: TGTGCCAGCAGCTTGCACGCGGGTAGCAATCAGCCCCAGCATTTT. It yields the protein CASSLHAGSNQPQHF.